This is a list of T cell receptor beta chains from one sample in a study of T cells in Graves' hyperthyroidism and ophthalmopathy. TCRdb ran MiXCR on the multiplex PCR reads and lists one entry per CDR3 protein. Of a few hundred thousand distinct CDR3 sequences listed, roughly 13% were seen once; the top ten hold about 4.9%. Source material: blood. Receptors were obtained from a woman under 30 with Graves' hyperthyroidism. CDR3s leave out the opening cysteine and the closing phenylalanine or tryptophan. The D gene is left open where the match is weak.

v_gene,j_gene,d_gene,CDR3aa
TRBV24-1,TRBJ2-1,TRBD1,ATSDLRQGEDNEQF
TRBV29-1,TRBJ1-6,.,SVEDMGEGRGYSPLH
TRBV6-5,TRBJ2-5,.,ASSWGLKSQETQY
TRBV19,TRBJ1-1,TRBD1,ASSISGGAEAF
TRBV28,TRBJ2-1,.,ASSLGSNEQF
TRBV5-1,TRBJ2-7,.,ASSLEDVAYEQY
TRBV5-1,TRBJ1-1,.,ASSLLGGTTEAF
TRBV3-1,TRBJ2-7,TRBD2,ASSPLTSGPSSYEQY
TRBV7-9,TRBJ1-2,.,ASSSVGIYGYT
TRBV5-1,TRBJ2-2,.,ASSLGARTGELF
TRBV5-5,TRBJ2-1,TRBD2,ASSFRSGGLGHNEQF
TRBV5-1,TRBJ1-3,.,ASSLGPPDSGNTIY
TRBV20-1,TRBJ2-7,TRBD1,SAPTGSYEQY
TRBV19,TRBJ1-1,.,ASTPRGGNTEAF
TRBV7-2,TRBJ1-1,.,ASSLAGILGGLNTEAF
TRBV6-5,TRBJ1-5,.,ASSYPSRDNEGQPQH
TRBV12-3/TRBV12-4,TRBJ1-5,TRBD1,ASRDGQGFQPQH
TRBV10-2,TRBJ2-1,.,ASSEGRAAYNEQF
TRBV30,TRBJ2-7,TRBD1,AWASGTGNTYEQY
TRBV20-1,TRBJ1-2,.,SAREGLLLSLGYT
TRBV12-3/TRBV12-4,TRBJ1-5,.,ASSLSLGLNQPQH
TRBV4-1,TRBJ1-5,.,ASSQIRLFANQPQH